The entry below describes one T cell receptor beta chain. The antigen remains undetermined. This entry comes from a study of shared clonotypes between healthy human individuals. Study-wide points: Naive subsets tended to show greater estimated richness than memory subsets.

Each PCR replicate from the sorted subsets contained about 200 ng DNA, which is some 31,000 T cell genomes. The data were produced by immunoSEQ multiplex PCR, yet TCRdb's version contains in-frame clones alone and is incomplete. The sample consists of roughly 1.5 million clones, 95% to 99% of them appearing once. Germline values: CDR1 MNHEY, CDR2 SVGAGI. V lost 4 bases and J lost 10; bases outside the gene matches: 9. The CDR3 contains 15 residues. The split of CD4+ cells yielded CD45RA+ naive and CD45RA-negative memory subsets. The TCR sequence derives from a man aged 30-40 years in good health. V is TRBV6-5 and J is TRBJ2-1; TRBD2 matches at 11 bases. Sequencing was carried out using naive CD4+ T cells sorted from blood. The subset: CD45RA+ positively selected. Written as DNA, the CDR3 is TGTGCCAGCAGTTTGGGGGTGGGACTAGCGGAAGAGCAGTTCTTC. Translating it yields CASSLGVGLAEEQFF.